Ten or more counts support the clone carrying this TCR beta chain. Its cognate antigen is unknown. This entry is derived from a study of naive and memory T cell subsets. An equimolar mix of two oligonucleotides served as the beta constant-region primer for TRBC1 and TRBC2. Ligated cDNA was amplified by four rounds of PCR with nested alpha and beta constant-region primers and SP2. In TCRdb, the UMI-ligation and nested PCR reads were re-called with MiXCR into one record per CDR3 protein. Altogether tens of thousands of distinct CDR3 sequences are present, approximately 11% being singletons, with the ten largest covering around 0.13%. With 3 bases removed from V and 0 bases from J, the gap between germline ends came to 12 bases. This CDR3 is 16 amino acids long. The study's findings and limits: Possibly reflecting memory cells re-expressing CD45RA, a few larger clonotypes occurred in naive repertoires, especially CD8.

Sequencing was performed on naive CD4+ T cells from blood. V and J are TRBV12-3 or TRBV12-4 and TRBJ2-4, with D possibly being TRBD2 (6 bases). The sequence was collected from a human donor in good health. The CDR3 spells CASSFAEGLAKNIQYF. The CDR3 coding sequence is TGTGCCAGCAGTTTCGCTGAGGGACTAGCCAAAAACATTCAGTACTTC.